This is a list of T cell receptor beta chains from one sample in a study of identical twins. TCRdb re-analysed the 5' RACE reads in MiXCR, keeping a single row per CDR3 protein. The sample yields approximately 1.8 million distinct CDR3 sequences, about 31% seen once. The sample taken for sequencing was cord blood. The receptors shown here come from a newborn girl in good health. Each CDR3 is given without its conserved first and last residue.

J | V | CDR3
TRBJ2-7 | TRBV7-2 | ASSLARGEQY
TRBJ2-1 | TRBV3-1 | ASSPLTAGAYNEQF
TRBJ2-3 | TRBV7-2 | ASSLVALTSGGITDTQY
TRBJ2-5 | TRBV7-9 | ASSQPGLASNEQY
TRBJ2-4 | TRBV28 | ASSPPWGGNIQY
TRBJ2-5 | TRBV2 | ASIGLAGGPETQY
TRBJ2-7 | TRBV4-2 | ASSLTSGSEHEQY
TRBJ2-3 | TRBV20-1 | SAKGAGVADTQY
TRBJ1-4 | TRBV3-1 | ASSQRTGWNEKLF
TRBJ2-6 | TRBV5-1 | ASSLEGGRASGANVLT
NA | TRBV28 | ASSPQGRGSYNEQY
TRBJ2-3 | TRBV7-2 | ASSSVTTATDTQY
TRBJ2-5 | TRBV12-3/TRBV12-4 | ASSNSRFLAGARMGEAQY
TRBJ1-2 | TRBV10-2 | ASSELRDRPYGYT
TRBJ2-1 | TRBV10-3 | AISALGLAGKSSYNEQF
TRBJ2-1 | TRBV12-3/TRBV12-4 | ASSFLGVGNEQF
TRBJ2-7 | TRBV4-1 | TSSQDSRSSYEQY
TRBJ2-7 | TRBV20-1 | SARDFSVYEQY
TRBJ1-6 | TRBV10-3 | AISESTSEYNSPLH
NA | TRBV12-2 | ASRPPPFGLEDETQY
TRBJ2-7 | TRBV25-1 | ASSKSWAGGEQY
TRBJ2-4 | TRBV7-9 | ASSLASAKNIQY
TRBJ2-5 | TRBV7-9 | ASSLEGVQETQY
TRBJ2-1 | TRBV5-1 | ASSGAAVSYNEQF
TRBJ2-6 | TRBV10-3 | AISESSVGLAGGVLT
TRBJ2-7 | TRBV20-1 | SAPGASSYEQY
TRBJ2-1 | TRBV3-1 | ASSGRSAYNEQF
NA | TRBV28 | ASWMDSYEQY
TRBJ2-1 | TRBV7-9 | ASKKDVKYNEQF
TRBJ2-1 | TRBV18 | ASSSGTREQF
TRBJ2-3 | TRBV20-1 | SAGRLAGVALRTDTQY
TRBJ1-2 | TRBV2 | ASTAEGANGYT
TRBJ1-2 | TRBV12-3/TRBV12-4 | ASSSTGPIGYT
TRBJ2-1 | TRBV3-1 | ASSPTGTSGRNEQF
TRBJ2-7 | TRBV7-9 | ASSLVGQPDSRREQY
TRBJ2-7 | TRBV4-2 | ASSQVPQLAGPSYEQY
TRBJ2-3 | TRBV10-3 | AISDPGGYFGTQY
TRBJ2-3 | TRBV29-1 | SAVLATDTQY
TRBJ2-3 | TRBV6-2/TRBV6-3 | ASSYRSRGPDTQY
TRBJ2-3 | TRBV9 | ASSVESLYTQY
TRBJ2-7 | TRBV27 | ASQGYSYEQY
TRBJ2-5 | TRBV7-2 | ASSLVSDRETQY
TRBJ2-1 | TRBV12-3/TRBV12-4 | ASSLLQGAYNEQF
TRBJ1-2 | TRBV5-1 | ASSHKPRGYGYT
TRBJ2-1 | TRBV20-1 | SARDFLATSGNPYNEQF
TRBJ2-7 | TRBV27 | ASSPPGMEAPYEQY
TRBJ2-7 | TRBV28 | ASSSGTSGRMAGEQY
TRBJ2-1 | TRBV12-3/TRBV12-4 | ASSFNRGKTHNEQF
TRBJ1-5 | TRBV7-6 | ASSLGDSPSSPQH
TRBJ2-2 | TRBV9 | ASSLAGSGELF
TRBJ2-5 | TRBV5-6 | ASSFPDRDNEQY
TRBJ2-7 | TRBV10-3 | AISESGAYEQY
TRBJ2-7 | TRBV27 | ASSLYLDRGYNEQY
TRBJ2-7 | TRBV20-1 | SAIGSGVAYEQY
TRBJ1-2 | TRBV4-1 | ASSPPYRVDYGYT
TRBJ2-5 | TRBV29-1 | SVGVGQDSFLRY
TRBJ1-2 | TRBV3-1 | ASSQTGGDGYT
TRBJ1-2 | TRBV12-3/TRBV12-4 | ASSFGPVDSYT